These 18 T cell receptor beta chains originate from one sample sequenced in a study of blood T cell repertoires in COVID-19. The assay was immunoSEQ multiplex PCR, and TCRdb's table has in-frame clones only and misses some. The data hold about 360,000 clones, with approximately 86% observed a single time. Sequenced: peripheral blood. Source of these receptors: a human donor in a cohort sampled during active COVID-19.

J is TRBJ1-1 and V is TRBV28; D call uncertain. V was trimmed by 8 bases and J by 8 bases, leaving 18 bases between them. This CDR3 contains 13 residues. CDR1 and CDR2 from the germline V gene are MDHEN and SYDVKM. CDR3: CASLLQVEAEAFF. Written as DNA, the CDR3 is TGTGCCAGCCTGCTTCAAGTAGAGGCAGAAGCTTTCTTT.

This chain links TRBV6-5 with TRBJ1-1, with TRBD1 as a possible D gene (6 bases). Germline V gene lookup returns CDR1 MNHEY and CDR2 SVGAGI. Trimming cost V 5 bases and J 3 bases, with 13 bases left between them. CDR3 length: 14 residues. The CDR3 sequence is CASSTYRVDTEAFF. The CDR3 DNA follows: TGTGCCAGCAGTACTTACAGGGTAGACACTGAAGCTTTCTTT.

The J gene is TRBJ2-2, the V gene TRBV9; unclear D gene. The ends were cut back, 0 bases at V and 0 bases at J, with 9 bases in the middle. The CDR3 spans 16 residues. CDR1 is SGDLS, CDR2 YYNGEE, per germline. The DNA for the CDR3 is TGTGCCAGCAGCGTAGCTCCGGAGCCGAACACCGGGGAGCTGTTTTTT. Protein product: CASSVAPEPNTGELFF.

CDR3 sequence (DNA): TGCGCCAGCAGCCAAGATCTTGGGCAGGGGGCTGGCGGGGAGCTGTTTTTT. Its protein product is CASSQDLGQGAGGELFF. The chain links TRBV4-1 to TRBJ2-2; TRBD1 aligns across 8 bases. Trimming cost V 0 bases and J 7 bases; bases outside gene matches: 10. CDR3 size: 17 residues. Germline assignment: CDR1 MGHRA and CDR2 YSYEKL.

V usage is TRBV20-1 and J usage is TRBJ1-1; the D is unclear. With 5 bases removed from V and 7 bases from J, the gap between germline ends came to 5 bases. The CDR3 is 9 residues long. Germline assignment: CDR1 DFQATT and CDR2 SNEGSKA (reference sequence). Written as DNA, the CDR3 is TGCAGTGCTCAACATGAAGCTTTCTTT. Translation gives CSAQHEAFF.

The rearrangement uses TRBV7-9 and TRBJ1-2; maybe TRBD1 (6 bases). The germline V gene encodes CDR1 SEHNR and CDR2 FQNEAQ (reference sequence). Trimming removed 9 bases at V and 3 bases at J, with 11 bases between. The CDR3 has 12 amino acids. The CDR3 here is CASATGDYGYTF. The DNA of the CDR3 is TGTGCCAGTGCGACAGGTGACTATGGCTACACCTTC.

The rearrangement joins TRBV6-5 to TRBJ2-5, with D tentatively TRBD1 (5 bases). Germline V gene data show CDR1 as MNHEY and CDR2 as SVGAGI. The germline V and J ends were trimmed by 4 bases and 3 bases, with 6 bases remaining between them. The CDR3 is 12 amino acids. The CDR3 DNA reads TGTGCCAGCAGTTCGACAGAAGAGACCCAGTACTTC. Residues: CASSSTEETQYF.

This clone occurred once. DNA of the CDR3: TGTGCCAGCAGTGACGCGGGGACAGGGTCCCGCGAGCAGTACTTC. Protein sequence: CASSDAGTGSREQYF. V and J are TRBV6-2 or TRBV6-3 and TRBJ2-7; TRBD1 agrees at 9 bases. V trimming: 5 bases; J trimming: 6 bases; junction bases outside the gene matches: 11. The CDR3 contains 15 residues. The germline V gene encodes CDR1 MNHEY and CDR2 SVGEGT.

The rearrangement links TRBV9 to TRBJ2-5, with a possible D match to TRBD2 (6 bases). This CDR3 has 15 residues. CDR1 and CDR2 from the germline V gene are SGDLS and YYNGEE. The V and J ends lost 2 bases and 9 bases respectively, with 20 bases between them. CDR3 nucleotide sequence: TGTGCCAGCAGCGTGGACTATAGTCCCTCATCGGCCCAGTACTTC. This sequence encodes CASSVDYSPSSAQYF.

The rearrangement links TRBV5-8 to TRBJ1-2, with D perhaps TRBD1 (5 bases). The V end lost 1 base, the J end lost 2 bases, and 15 bases lay between the germline ends. CDR1 SGHTS and CDR2 YDEGEE come from the germline V gene. This CDR3 has 16 amino acids. The CDR3 DNA follows: TGTGCCAGCAGCTTGCGGTCAGGGTTGGAGAACTATGGCTACACCTTC. Translation: CASSLRSGLENYGYTF.

This rearrangement joins TRBV5-6 to TRBJ2-5, with D possibly being TRBD1 (6 bases). V was cut by 3 bases and J by 2 bases, with 11 bases left in between. The CDR3 spans 14 residues. Germline CDR1 reads SGHDT; CDR2 reads YYEEEE. CDR3 coding DNA: TGTGCCAGCAGCTCGATACAGGGTCAAGAGACCCAGTACTTC. Translated, it gives CASSSIQGQETQYF.

The chain employs TRBV6-2 or TRBV6-3 and TRBJ2-7; D possibly corresponds to TRBD2 (7 bases). The CDR3 runs to 14 residues. V shed 2 bases and J shed 0 bases, with 8 bases lying between them. Germline assignment: CDR1 MNHEY and CDR2 SVGEGT. The CDR3: CASSYRGASYEQYF. The CDR3 DNA reads TGTGCCAGCAGTTACCGGGGGGCCTCCTACGAGCAGTACTTC.

The chain links TRBV18 to TRBJ2-1; D gene unclear. V lost 1 base and J lost 3, with 10 bases in between. This CDR3 has 15 residues. Looked up from germline, CDR1 is KGHSH and CDR2 is LQKENI. The CDR3 DNA reads TGTGCCAGCTCACCACGGGTCGACTTCTACAATGAGCAGTTCTTC. It encodes CASSPRVDFYNEQFF.

This rearrangement joins TRBV9 to TRBJ2-7, with D unresolved. This CDR3 region has 16 residues. Trimming took 0 bases from V and 0 from J, leaving 13 bases between them. The germline V gene encodes CDR1 SGDLS and CDR2 YYNGEE. The chain's CDR3 is CASSVGSSPGSYEQYF. Written as DNA, the CDR3 is TGTGCCAGCAGCGTAGGGAGTAGCCCTGGCTCCTACGAGCAGTACTTC. The variable domain in full, completed from reference TRBV9 and TRBJ2-7, reads DSGVTQTPKHLITATGQRVTLRCSPRSGDLSVYWYQQSLDQGLQFLIQYYNGEERAKGNILERFSAQQFPDLHSELNLSSLELGDSALYFCASSVGSSPGSYEQYFGPGTRLTVT.

The J gene is TRBJ1-5, the V gene TRBV7-9; 10 positions agree with TRBD1. With 5 bases clipped from V and 2 bases from J, the junction kept 6 bases outside the gene matches. There are 16 residues in the CDR3. In germline, CDR1 is SEHNR, CDR2 FQNEAQ (reference sequence). Here the CDR3 DNA reads TGTGCCAGCAGCGAGGGGACAGGGGCAGGCAATCAGCCCCAGCATTTT. Amino acid sequence: CASSEGTGAGNQPQHF.

V is TRBV14 and J is TRBJ2-3; TRBD1 is a possible D gene (5 bases). Germline V CDR1 and CDR2: SGHDN, FVKESK. This CDR3 is 16 amino acids long. V lost 1 base and J 1 base, leaving 12 bases between the germline ends. DNA of the CDR3: TGTGCCAGCAGCCAAGGGATCAGGGTAGGCACAGATACGCAGTATTTT. It translates to CASSQGIRVGTDTQYF.

CDR3 sequence (DNA): TGTGCCAGCAGCTTAGGCGCGGGAGATACGCAGTATTTT. This sequence encodes CASSLGAGDTQYF. This sequence joins TRBV11-3 and TRBJ2-3; a possible D gene is TRBD2 (5 bases). The length of the CDR3 is 13 residues. V gave up 1 base and J gave up 5 bases, with 7 bases separating them. Germline loops: CDR1 SGHNT, CDR2 YENEEA.

The J gene is TRBJ2-5, the V gene TRBV13; maybe TRBD2 (6 bases). In germline, CDR1 is PRHDT, CDR2 FYEKMQ (reference sequence). Between the trimmed V and J ends, which lost 8 bases and 5 bases, there was a span of 18 bases. This CDR3 has 14 amino acids. The CDR3 sequence is CASASTGGGETQYF. In nucleotides, the CDR3 is TGTGCCAGCGCTTCTACGGGTGGGGGGGAGACCCAGTACTTC.